These T cell receptor beta chains were read from a single sample in a study of OX40 agonist ivuxolimab in advanced cancers. Libraries were prepared by immunoSEQ multiplex PCR; TCRdb keeps only in-frame clonotypes and omits some of them. The sample has tens of thousands of clones; about 90% are singletons. The sequences come from CD4+ or CD8+ T cells sorted from blood, collected in a trial of the OX40 agonist ivuxolimab. The receptors here all came from an adult with an advanced solid tumor such as melanoma, head and neck, liver or kidney cancer. Both conserved end residues are part of each CDR3. Fields, in order: D gene, J gene, V gene, CDR3 length, clone size, CDR3 DNA, CDR3 protein. D genes are given only for firm matches. Not every row has a clone size; where given, it reads once, few, many or a size class.

TRBD2	TRBJ2-5	TRBV19	15	once	TGTGCCAGTAGGATAGCGGGGGGGCCAGGAGAGACCCAGTACTTC	CASRIAGGPGETQYF
-	TRBJ1-1	TRBV6-1	12	-	TGTGCCAGCAGCAGGGGAGACGGTGAAGCTTTCTTT	CASSRGDGEAFF
TRBD1	TRBJ1-5	TRBV27	14	-	TGTGCCAGCAGGCGACAGGGGGCCCACCAGCCCCAGCATTTT	CASRRQGAHQPQHF
TRBD2	TRBJ2-1	TRBV14	17	once	TGTGCCAGCAGCCAAGATAATGGACTAGCGGGGCGGATTAAGCAGTTCTTC	CASSQDNGLAGRIKQFF
-	TRBJ1-1	TRBV19	13	-	TGTGCCAGTAGTATGGCCCCGGACGTTGGAGCTTTCTTT	CASSMAPDVGAFF
-	TRBJ2-3	TRBV6-6	14	-	TGTGCCAGCAGCCAGCTCGGGTCCACAGATACGCAGTATTTT	CASSQLGSTDTQYF
TRBD1	TRBJ1-2	TRBV15	14	-	TGTGCCACCAGCAGTGGCAGGGGGGGCTATGGCTACACCTTC	CATSSGRGGYGYTF
-	TRBJ2-7	TRBV18	13	once	TGTGCCAGCTCACAGGGGGACATCTACGAGCAGTACTTC	CASSQGDIYEQYF
-	TRBJ2-3	TRBV4-1	14	-	TGCGCCAGCAGCCAAGTGTCTATTCAGTATACGCAGTATTTT	CASSQVSIQYTQYF
TRBD2	TRBJ2-2	TRBV7-3	15	-	TGTGCCAGCAGTCACGGGGGGGACCGAACCGGGGAGCTGTTTTTT	CASSHGGDRTGELFF
-	TRBJ2-5	TRBV19	15	-	TGTGCCAGTAGTTTAGGGGAGAGGTACCAAGAGACCCAGTACTTC	CASSLGERYQETQYF
-	TRBJ2-5	TRBV6-1	13	-	TGTGCCAGCAGTGAAGTGAGGGGGGAGACCCAGTACTTC	CASSEVRGETQYF
-	TRBJ1-4	TRBV5-4	15	-	TGTGCCAGCAGCCAAACCGGGACGGCTAATGAAAAACTGTTTTTT	CASSQTGTANEKLFF
-	TRBJ1-6	TRBV6-6	16	-	TGTGCCAGCAGTCAGGGTACTCCCTCCTATAATTCACCCCTCCACTTT	CASSQGTPSYNSPLHF
-	TRBJ2-2	TRBV9	17	once	TGTGCCAGCAGCGCGGCCCCAGGCAGGGAGAACACCGGGGAGCTGTTTTTT	CASSAAPGRENTGELFF
TRBD2	TRBJ2-3	TRBV11-2	16	-	TGTGCCAGCAGCAAAACTAGCGGGGGGCCAACAGATACGCAGTATTTT	CASSKTSGGPTDTQYF
-	TRBJ2-3	TRBV7-8	12	-	TGTGCCAGCAGCTTACTGGGGAAGACGCAGTATTTT	CASSLLGKTQYF
-	TRBJ1-4	TRBV19	16	-	TGTGCCAGTAGTATATTTGGGGGTTTGGCTAATGAAAAACTGTTTTTT	CASSIFGGLANEKLFF
TRBD1	TRBJ1-1	TRBV2	14	-	TGTGCCAGCATTAGGGACAGGGTGAACACTGAAGCTTTCTTT	CASIRDRVNTEAFF
-	TRBJ2-6	TRBV2	15	-	TGTGCCAGCAGCTTAGGGGTAGCCGGGGCCAACGTCCTGACTTTC	CASSLGVAGANVLTF
-	TRBJ1-2	TRBV5-1	14	-	TGCGCCAGCAGCTTGTTCTCGGTTGACTATGGCTACACCTTC	CASSLFSVDYGYTF
TRBD2	TRBJ2-3	TRBV15	15	-	TGTGCCACCAGCCCCGGAGCGGGGACCACAGATACGCAGTATTTT	CATSPGAGTTDTQYF
-	TRBJ1-1	TRBV9	14	-	TGTGCCAGCAGCGTCGGGCAGGCCTACACTGAAGCTTTCTTT	CASSVGQAYTEAFF
-	TRBJ2-1	TRBV11-2	16	-	TGTGCCAGCAGCCCCCGGGCCGCCACGGTCTACAATGAGCAGTTCTTC	CASSPRAATVYNEQFF
TRBD1	TRBJ1-5	TRBV10-3	15	-	TGTGCCATCAGTGAGCTACAGGGGGTAGAACAGCCCCAGCATTTT	CAISELQGVEQPQHF
TRBD2	TRBJ2-7	TRBV5-4	15	once	TGTGCCAGCAGCTTAGTGGGGCGGGAGGGAAACGAGCAGTACTTC	CASSLVGREGNEQYF
-	TRBJ2-2	TRBV7-3	14	-	TGTGCCAGCAGCTTATCCCCCGGAACCGGGGAGCTGTTTTTT	CASSLSPGTGELFF
TRBD2	TRBJ2-3	TRBV9	15	-	TGTGCCAGCAGCGCTTACGGGGGGGACACAGATACGCAGTATTTT	CASSAYGGDTDTQYF
-	TRBJ2-5	TRBV11-2	14	-	TGTGCCAGCAGCTTTCCAGGGGAGGCGAGAACCCAGTACTTC	CASSFPGEARTQYF
-	TRBJ2-3	TRBV7-3	13	-	TGTGCCAGCAGCCTCCCCCCGGGAGATACGCAGTATTTT	CASSLPPGDTQYF
TRBD1	TRBJ2-3	TRBV29-1	14	-	TGCAGCGCGAGAGGGGGACAGGGGGCAGATACGCAGTATTTT	CSARGGQGADTQYF
TRBD1	TRBJ1-2	TRBV2	12	-	TGTGCCAGCAGTGGGACAGGGTATGGCTACACCTTC	CASSGTGYGYTF
TRBD2	TRBJ2-1	TRBV13	16	-	TGTGCCAGCAGCCCGGGACTAGCGGAACCAAACAATGAGCAGTTCTTC	CASSPGLAEPNNEQFF
-	TRBJ1-1	TRBV15	17	-	TGTGCCACCAGCAGAGATACGACAGGACCTTTGGACACTGAAGCTTTCTTT	CATSRDTTGPLDTEAFF
TRBD2	TRBJ2-1	TRBV10-3	12	once	TGTGCCATCAGTGGCCGGGGGGGTGAGCAGTTCTTC	CAISGRGGEQFF
TRBD1	TRBJ1-2	TRBV5-1	14	-	TGCGCCAGCAGCTCGACAGGGGATCCATATGGCTACACCTTC	CASSSTGDPYGYTF
-	TRBJ1-4	TRBV18	14	-	TGTGCCAGCTCACCGTCCACCGGGAATGAAAAACTGTTTTTT	CASSPSTGNEKLFF
-	TRBJ2-2	TRBV5-6	14	-	TGTGCCAGCAGCCTGACAGTGAACACCGGGGAGCTGTTTTTT	CASSLTVNTGELFF